This is a list of T cell receptor beta chains from one sample in a study of cytomegalovirus exposure and HLA in healthy donors. This table comes from immunoSEQ multiplex PCR, and its TCRdb copy is limited to in-frame clones, with some not included. This sample has 140,000 or so clones, with around 90% found just once. What was sequenced was PBMCs. These TCRs come from a middle-aged woman in good health and CMV-seronegative. CDR3s include the opening cysteine and the closing phenylalanine or tryptophan. Fields, in order: D gene, clone size, J gene, V gene, CDR3 protein, CDR3 DNA. A D gene is named only where the DNA matches it firmly. Clone size, where shown, is once, few, many, or a class for clones that have expanded.

D gene: NA
clone size: few
J gene: TRBJ1-3
V gene: TRBV2
CDR3 protein: CASSEETGYIGNTIYF
CDR3 DNA: TGTGCCAGCAGTGAAGAAACAGGGTACATAGGAAACACCATATATTTT

D gene: TRBD2
clone size: NA
J gene: TRBJ2-5
V gene: TRBV28
CDR3 protein: CASSPPGQGTSGQETQYF
CDR3 DNA: TGTGCCAGCAGCCCCCCAGGACAGGGGACTAGCGGACAAGAGACCCAGTACTTC

D gene: NA
clone size: NA
J gene: TRBJ1-2
V gene: TRBV6-5
CDR3 protein: CASSYGGLPNNYGYTF
CDR3 DNA: TGTGCCAGCAGTTACGGAGGGCTACCTAATAACTATGGCTACACCTTC

D gene: NA
clone size: NA
J gene: TRBJ2-7
V gene: TRBV28
CDR3 protein: CASSSPQGNVYEQYF
CDR3 DNA: TGTGCCAGCAGTTCCCCCCAGGGGAACGTCTACGAGCAGTACTTC

D gene: NA
clone size: NA
J gene: TRBJ2-7
V gene: TRBV10-2
CDR3 protein: CASSLSRGYEQYF
CDR3 DNA: TGCGCCAGCAGTCTTTCAAGGGGCTACGAGCAGTACTTC

D gene: TRBD2
clone size: NA
J gene: TRBJ2-7
V gene: TRBV6-1
CDR3 protein: CASSEGLAGVYEQYF
CDR3 DNA: TGTGCCAGCAGTGAAGGACTAGCGGGAGTATACGAGCAGTACTTC

D gene: NA
clone size: NA
J gene: TRBJ2-7
V gene: TRBV29-1
CDR3 protein: CSVSGYGSYEQYF
CDR3 DNA: TGCAGCGTTTCCGGGTACGGCTCCTACGAGCAGTACTTC

D gene: NA
clone size: NA
J gene: TRBJ2-1
V gene: TRBV2
CDR3 protein: CAGTGTGVTEQFF
CDR3 DNA: TGTGCCGGCACCGGGACGGGGGTTACCGAGCAGTTCTTC

D gene: TRBD2
clone size: NA
J gene: TRBJ2-1
V gene: TRBV11-3
CDR3 protein: CASSALAGEDEQFF
CDR3 DNA: TGTGCCAGCAGCGCACTCGCGGGGGAGGATGAGCAGTTCTTC

D gene: TRBD1
clone size: NA
J gene: TRBJ1-2
V gene: TRBV5-4
CDR3 protein: CASSAGTGVGYTF
CDR3 DNA: TGTGCCAGCAGCGCAGGGACAGGGGTTGGCTACACCTTC

D gene: NA
clone size: NA
J gene: TRBJ1-5
V gene: TRBV11-2
CDR3 protein: CASSFTQGVSPQHF
CDR3 DNA: TGTGCCAGCAGCTTCACCCAGGGCGTGTCGCCCCAGCATTTT

D gene: TRBD2
clone size: few
J gene: TRBJ2-7
V gene: TRBV4-1
CDR3 protein: CASSLGLGAYYEQYF
CDR3 DNA: TGCGCCAGCAGCTTAGGACTAGGGGCCTACTACGAGCAGTACTTC

D gene: NA
clone size: NA
J gene: TRBJ1-6
V gene: TRBV4-1
CDR3 protein: CASSQDLRGGVPNSPLHF
CDR3 DNA: TGCGCCAGCAGCCAAGACCTTAGGGGGGGGGTACCCAATTCACCCCTCCACTTT

D gene: NA
clone size: NA
J gene: TRBJ2-6
V gene: TRBV7-2
CDR3 protein: CASSSPRGGVPGANVLTF
CDR3 DNA: TGTGCCAGCAGCTCCCCACGAGGGGGAGTCCCTGGGGCCAACGTCCTGACTTTC

D gene: TRBD1
clone size: NA
J gene: TRBJ1-2
V gene: TRBV7-6
CDR3 protein: CASSGQGANYGYTF
CDR3 DNA: TGTGCCAGCAGCGGACAGGGGGCGAACTATGGCTACACCTTC

D gene: NA
clone size: NA
J gene: TRBJ2-5
V gene: TRBV6-5
CDR3 protein: CASSYNGGTQYF
CDR3 DNA: TGTGCCAGCAGTTACAACGGGGGGACCCAGTACTTC

D gene: TRBD2
clone size: NA
J gene: TRBJ2-1
V gene: TRBV5-1
CDR3 protein: CASSLGGGRTYNEQFF
CDR3 DNA: TGCGCCAGCAGCTTGGGCGGCGGGAGGACCTACAATGAGCAGTTCTTC

D gene: NA
clone size: NA
J gene: TRBJ1-1
V gene: TRBV5-1
CDR3 protein: CASSLQGRNTEAFF
CDR3 DNA: TGCGCCAGCAGCTTGCAGGGGAGGAACACTGAAGCTTTCTTT

D gene: NA
clone size: NA
J gene: TRBJ2-7
V gene: TRBV6-4
CDR3 protein: CASSDHTGIGAEQYF
CDR3 DNA: TGTGCCAGCAGTGACCACACAGGGATCGGAGCCGAGCAGTACTTC

D gene: NA
clone size: NA
J gene: TRBJ1-2
V gene: TRBV11-3
CDR3 protein: CASSLGAEGYTF
CDR3 DNA: TGTGCCAGCAGCTTAGGGGCCGAGGGCTACACCTTC

D gene: TRBD1
clone size: NA
J gene: TRBJ1-1
V gene: TRBV11-3
CDR3 protein: CASSPGDGQADSMNTEAFF
CDR3 DNA: TGTGCCAGCAGCCCGGGTGATGGACAGGCGGACTCTATGAACACTGAAGCTTTCTTT

D gene: TRBD1
clone size: NA
J gene: TRBJ2-5
V gene: TRBV2
CDR3 protein: CASRVPGQGGGAQYF
CDR3 DNA: TGTGCCAGCAGGGTACCGGGACAGGGAGGTGGGGCCCAGTACTTC

D gene: NA
clone size: NA
J gene: TRBJ2-7
V gene: TRBV11-3
CDR3 protein: CASKARPDEQYF
CDR3 DNA: TGTGCCAGCAAAGCCAGGCCCGACGAGCAGTACTTC

D gene: NA
clone size: NA
J gene: TRBJ2-5
V gene: TRBV5-6
CDR3 protein: CASSLLREETQYF
CDR3 DNA: TGTGCCAGCAGCTTGTTACGGGAGGAGACCCAGTACTTC

D gene: NA
clone size: NA
J gene: TRBJ2-7
V gene: TRBV28
CDR3 protein: CASRKSGQNYEQYF
CDR3 DNA: TGTGCCAGCAGGAAATCCGGACAGAACTACGAGCAGTACTTC

D gene: NA
clone size: NA
J gene: TRBJ1-2
V gene: TRBV27
CDR3 protein: CASSLFAGVEYGYTF
CDR3 DNA: TGTGCCAGCAGTTTATTCGCGGGGGTGGAATATGGCTACACCTTC

D gene: NA
clone size: NA
J gene: TRBJ1-5
V gene: TRBV21-1
CDR3 protein: CASSRSRWAKLYIRQPQHF
CDR3 DNA: TGTGCCAGCAGCAGAAGTAGGTGGGCCAAGCTTTATATTCGTCAGCCCCAGCATTTT

D gene: TRBD1
clone size: NA
J gene: TRBJ1-1
V gene: TRBV5-1
CDR3 protein: CASSWQGGMNTEAFF
CDR3 DNA: TGCGCCAGCAGCTGGCAGGGGGGCATGAACACTGAAGCTTTCTTT

D gene: NA
clone size: NA
J gene: TRBJ1-1
V gene: TRBV5-1
CDR3 protein: CASSWGLQDTEAFF
CDR3 DNA: TGCGCCAGCAGCTGGGGACTCCAAGACACTGAAGCTTTCTTT

D gene: NA
clone size: NA
J gene: TRBJ2-6
V gene: TRBV5-1
CDR3 protein: CASSSMPGSGANVLTF
CDR3 DNA: TGCGCCAGCAGCTCTATGCCAGGCTCTGGGGCCAACGTCCTGACTTTC

D gene: NA
clone size: NA
J gene: TRBJ1-1
V gene: TRBV14
CDR3 protein: CASSSTADSTEAFF
CDR3 DNA: TGTGCCAGCAGCTCAACTGCCGACAGCACTGAAGCTTTCTTT

D gene: NA
clone size: NA
J gene: TRBJ2-2
V gene: TRBV9
CDR3 protein: CASSVGLSLMNTGELFF
CDR3 DNA: TGTGCCAGCAGCGTAGGCCTGAGTCTCATGAACACCGGGGAGCTGTTTTTT

D gene: NA
clone size: NA
J gene: TRBJ1-1
V gene: TRBV5-1
CDR3 protein: CASSILGADTEAFF
CDR3 DNA: TGCGCCAGCAGTATCCTAGGGGCAGACACTGAAGCTTTCTTT

D gene: TRBD2
clone size: few
J gene: TRBJ2-1
V gene: TRBV4-1
CDR3 protein: CASSQGLAYGSYNEQFF
CDR3 DNA: TGCGCCAGCAGCCAAGGACTAGCGTACGGATCCTACAATGAGCAGTTCTTC

D gene: NA
clone size: NA
J gene: TRBJ2-3
V gene: TRBV6-5
CDR3 protein: CASSARVSTDTQYF
CDR3 DNA: TGTGCCAGCAGTGCCAGGGTTAGCACAGATACGCAGTATTTT

D gene: NA
clone size: NA
J gene: TRBJ1-5
V gene: TRBV6-1
CDR3 protein: CASRRVWYQPQHF
CDR3 DNA: TGTGCCAGCAGGAGGGTATGGTATCAGCCCCAGCATTTT

D gene: NA
clone size: once
J gene: TRBJ2-4
V gene: TRBV11-3
CDR3 protein: CASSLLRAKNIQYF
CDR3 DNA: TGTGCCAGCAGCCTACTTAGAGCCAAAAACATTCAGTACTTC

D gene: NA
clone size: NA
J gene: TRBJ1-5
V gene: TRBV7-9
CDR3 protein: CSSSLGDSGNQPQHF
CDR3 DNA: TGTTCCAGCAGCTTAGGCGACTCGGGCAATCAGCCCCAGCATTTT

D gene: TRBD2
clone size: NA
J gene: TRBJ2-7
V gene: TRBV7-9
CDR3 protein: CSSSVTSGSSYEQYF
CDR3 DNA: TGTTCCAGCAGCGTAACTAGCGGGAGTTCCTACGAGCAGTACTTC

D gene: NA
clone size: NA
J gene: TRBJ1-1
V gene: TRBV6-1
CDR3 protein: CASSEVRQIEAFF
CDR3 DNA: TGTGCCAGCAGTGAAGTGAGACAGATTGAAGCTTTCTTT